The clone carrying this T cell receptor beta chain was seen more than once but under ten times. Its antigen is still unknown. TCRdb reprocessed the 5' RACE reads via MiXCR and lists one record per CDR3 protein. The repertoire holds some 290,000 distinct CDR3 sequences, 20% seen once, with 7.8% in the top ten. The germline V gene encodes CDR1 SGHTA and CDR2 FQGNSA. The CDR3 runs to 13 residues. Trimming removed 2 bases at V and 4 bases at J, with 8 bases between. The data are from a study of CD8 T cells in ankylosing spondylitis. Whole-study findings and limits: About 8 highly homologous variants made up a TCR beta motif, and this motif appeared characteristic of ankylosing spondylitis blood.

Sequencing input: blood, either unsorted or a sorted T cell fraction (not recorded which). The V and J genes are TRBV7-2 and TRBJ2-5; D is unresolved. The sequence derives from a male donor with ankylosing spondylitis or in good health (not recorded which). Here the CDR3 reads CASSLLIRETQYF. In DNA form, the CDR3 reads TGTGCCAGCAGCTTACTGATTCGAGAGACCCAGTACTTC.